This T cell receptor beta chain derives from a study of T cells in Graves' hyperthyroidism and ophthalmopathy. Germline V gene sequence: CDR1 SGHTA, CDR2 FQGTGA. V was trimmed by 5 bases and J by 1 base, leaving 14 bases between them. The CDR3 consists of 15 residues. In this sample, this clonotype turned up many times. Amplification yielded TCR beta CDR3 regions, with RNA transcripts as the source. RT-PCR in the first round (using the HTBI primer set) targeted the TCR CDR3. TCRdb independently ran MiXCR on the multiplex PCR reads; one entry per CDR3 protein. This repertoire shows fewer than 650,000 distinct CDR3 sequences, roughly 15% found once; its top ten account for 3.5% to 4.5%.

The chain joins TRBV7-3 to TRBJ1-1; tentatively, D is TRBD1 (6 bases). Sequencing was performed on blood. The sequence came from a woman in her thirties or forties with Graves' ophthalmopathy. CDR3 DNA: TGTGCCAGCAGCCTCGTGGGGGGCTCGAACACTGAAGCTTTCTTT. Amino acids: CASSLVGGSNTEAFF.